The 10 T cell receptor beta chains in this list originate from one sample, sequenced in a study of blood T cells in healthy people across ages. The use of a sample-barcoded 5' primer and a J-beta primer mix characterized a second PCR of 7 to 11 cycles. TCRdb recomputed calls from the 5' RACE reads with MiXCR, one row per CDR3 protein. There are 800,000 to 1,300,000 distinct CDR3 sequences in the sample; approximately 25% occur only once, and 0.75% lies in the top ten. These data were also reused for a study on T cells of mothers and their children.

The sample taken for sequencing was blood. These TCRs come from a girl aged 2-10 years in good health.

This chain links TRBV10-3 with TRBJ2-1, with 7 positions matching TRBD2. The trim removed 5 bases at V and 3 bases at J, leaving 4 bases unmatched. Germline V gene sequence: CDR1 ENHRY, CDR2 SYGVKD. CDR3 length equals 14 residues. CDR3 nucleotide sequence: TGTGCCATCAGTACGAGCGGGGACTACAATGAGCAGTTCTTC. Encoded protein: CAISTSGDYNEQFF.

This rearrangement joins TRBV7-9 to TRBJ1-2; 9 bases agree with TRBD1. Germline V gene data show CDR1 as SEHNR and CDR2 as FQNEAQ (reference sequence). The junction had 6 bases not matched to a gene; V was cut back by 5 bases and J by 8 bases. This CDR3 region has 13 residues. CDR3 DNA: TGTGCCAGCAGCGGGGACAGGGTAGAAGGCTACACCTTC. Residues: CASSGDRVEGYTF.

V gene TRBV6-1 combines with J gene TRBJ2-3, with D perhaps given as TRBD1 or TRBD2 (6 bases each). V lost 2 bases and J 9 bases, leaving 12 bases between the germline ends. The germline gives CDR1 MNHNS, CDR2 SASEGT. The CDR3 runs to 13 residues. Here the CDR3 DNA reads TGTGCCAGCAGTGAACTGGTGGGGGGCACGCAGTATTTT. It yields the protein CASSELVGGTQYF.

This clonotype has just a few counts. This sequence joins TRBV20-1 and TRBJ2-7; perhaps TRBD1 as D (6 bases). CDR1 is DFQATT and CDR2 is SNEGSKA in the germline V gene (reference sequence). CDR3 length: 14 residues. The V gene lost 3 bases and the J gene lost 7 bases, with 19 bases spanning the gap. The chain's CDR3 is CSASSGDGAYEQYF. CDR3 nucleotides: TGCAGTGCTAGCTCAGGGGATGGCGCGTATGAGCAGTACTTC.

This clonotype was counted at least ten times. The chain joins TRBV27 to TRBJ2-2, with no clear D. The V gene's germline CDR1 is MNHEY and CDR2 SMNVEV (reference sequence). This CDR3 spans 13 amino acids. V dropped 7 bases and J dropped 8 bases, with 14 bases sitting between them. DNA of the CDR3: TGTGCCAGCACCCGACTCGGAGAGGGGGAGCTGTTTTTT. Translated: CASTRLGEGELFF.

This clonotype was observed a handful of times. The genes are TRBV13 and TRBJ2-1; D is uncertain. In germline, CDR1 is PRHDT, CDR2 FYEKMQ (reference sequence). The CDR3 runs 15 residues. With 0 bases removed from V and 0 bases from J, the gap between germline ends came to 6 bases. The CDR3, as DNA: TGTGCCAGCAGCTTAGGACACCTCTCCTACAATGAGCAGTTCTTC. Translation: CASSLGHLSYNEQFF.

This clonotype was seen only a few times. This rearrangement joins TRBV3-1 to TRBJ2-5; 8 bases agree with TRBD1. With the DNA end fitting TRBJ2-7 better, the J assignment may be wrong. The CDR3 extends over 16 amino acids. CDR1 is LGHDT and CDR2 is YNNKEL in the germline V gene (reference sequence). Here the CDR3 reads CASSQGRTGSSYEQYF. The CDR3, as DNA: TGTGCCAGCAGCCAAGGGCGGACAGGGAGCTCCTACGAGCAGTACTTC.

The rearrangement links TRBV29-1 to TRBJ2-7, with D perhaps matching TRBD2 (5 bases). V was pared by 5 bases and J by 6 bases, with 14 bases between. The CDR3 runs 12 residues. CDR1 is SQVTM and CDR2 is ANQGSEA in the germline V gene. The CDR3 protein is CSVRLWSGEQYF. DNA for the CDR3: TGCAGCGTTCGACTCTGGAGCGGCGAGCAGTACTTC.

This clonotype was counted only a few times. V usage is TRBV10-3 and J usage is TRBJ2-4, with D maybe TRBD1 (6 bases). Trimming left V 2 bases short and J 9 bases short, with 14 bases between. CDR3 length: 14 amino acids. Germline assignment: CDR1 ENHRY and CDR2 SYGVKD. CDR3 sequence reads: CAISELVGGSIQYF. The CDR3 DNA reads as TGTGCCATCAGTGAGCTTGTAGGGGGAAGCATTCAGTACTTC.

The chain is built from TRBV11-3 and TRBJ2-5, with D maybe TRBD1 (6 bases). CDR1 and CDR2 from the germline V gene are SGHNT and YENEEA. Trimming pared 3 bases from V and 0 bases from J, leaving 14 bases between. The CDR3 is 16 amino acids. The CDR3 region is CASSLGDRMYQETQYF. CDR3 DNA: TGTGCCAGCAGCTTGGGAGACAGGATGTACCAAGAGACCCAGTACTTC.